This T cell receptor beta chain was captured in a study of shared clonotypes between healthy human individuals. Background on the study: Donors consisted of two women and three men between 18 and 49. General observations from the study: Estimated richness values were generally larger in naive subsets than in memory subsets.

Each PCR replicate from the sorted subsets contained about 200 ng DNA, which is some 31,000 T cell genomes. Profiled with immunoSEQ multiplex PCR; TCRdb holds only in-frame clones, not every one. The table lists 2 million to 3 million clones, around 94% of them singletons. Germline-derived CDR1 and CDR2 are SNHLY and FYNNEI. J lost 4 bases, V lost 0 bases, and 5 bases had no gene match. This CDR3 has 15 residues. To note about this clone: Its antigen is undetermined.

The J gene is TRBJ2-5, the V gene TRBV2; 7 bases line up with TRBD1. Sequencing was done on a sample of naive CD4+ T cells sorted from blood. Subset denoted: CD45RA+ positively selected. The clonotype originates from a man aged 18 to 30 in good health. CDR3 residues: CASSEARGRVETQYF. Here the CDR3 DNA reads TGTGCCAGCAGTGAAGCTAGGGGGCGGGTAGAGACCCAGTACTTC.